The source of this TCR beta chain is a study of blood T cell repertoires in COVID-19. As for the study in general: Specimens from acute and convalescent COVID-19 originated in the United States, Italy and Spain. Nucleic acid was either cDNA or gDNA, and it came from T cells, B-cell-depleted T cells, or PBMCs.

The CDR3 totals 12 residues. CDR1 is LGHDT, CDR2 YNNKEL, per germline (reference sequence). Trimming shortened V by 7 bases and J by 8 bases, and 12 bases separated the two germline ends. Authors' analysis steps: Researchers report that nucleated cell counts were estimated from reference gene primer amplification. The method was immunoSEQ multiplex PCR; TCRdb's version includes in-frame clones alone and lacks a portion of them. The V and J calls and clone size are taken from that table; D and trimming were inferred from the DNA. The sample includes around 260,000 clones, approximately 90% of them seen just once.

The receptor comes from a man aged 25-45 years with acute or convalescent COVID-19. Sequenced sample: peripheral blood. This chain links TRBV3-1 (or the pseudogene TRBV3-2) with TRBJ2-1; perhaps TRBD1 as D (6 bases). CDR3 bases: TGTGCCAGCATGCGAGGGGGTCATGAGCAGTTCTTC. As protein: CASMRGGHEQFF.